The rows below give T cell receptor beta chains drawn from one sample of a study of blood T cells in healthy people across ages. TCRdb independently ran MiXCR on the 5' RACE reads; one entry per CDR3 protein. The table includes 1.4 million to 1.5 million distinct CDR3 sequences, 42% detected once. Sequencing input: blood. These receptor sequences come from a woman aged 18-29 years in good health. CDR3s include the opening cysteine and the closing phenylalanine or tryptophan. A D gene is named only where the DNA matches it firmly. Rows may omit the clone size; those that give it use once, few, many or a size class.

d_gene	abundance	v_gene	j_gene	CDR3nt	CDR3aa
TRBD2	few	TRBV20-1	TRBJ2-1	TGCAGTGCTAGTCCCACTAGCGGGAGGACCGGGGAGCAGTTCTTC	CSASPTSGRTGEQFF
.	.	TRBV11-2	TRBJ1-2	TGTGCCAGCATCCCCCTCGCAGACTATGGCTACACCTTC	CASIPLADYGYTF
TRBD1	.	TRBV5-1	TRBJ2-7	TGCGCCAGCAGCTTGACCCAGGGGGTCAATAACGAGCAGTACTTC	CASSLTQGVNNEQYF
.	.	TRBV7-2	TRBJ1-2	TGTGCCAGCAGCTTAGGAGTGGACAGATCTAAAGCTAACTATGACTACACCTTC	CASSLGVDRSKANYDYTF
.	.	TRBV3-1	TRBJ1-1	TGTGCCAGCAGGCAATTGGGGACTGAAGCTTTCTTT	CASRQLGTEAFF
TRBD1	.	TRBV4-1	TRBJ1-1	TGCGCCAGCAGCCAAGCTACTCCACTCCGGGACAGGGTTTTTTTGAACACTGAAGCTTTCTTT	CASSQATPLRDRVFLNTEAFF
TRBD1	few	TRBV20-1	TRBJ2-1	TGCAGTGCATCCGACAGGGAAAAATCCTACAATGAGCAGTTCTTC	CSASDREKSYNEQFF
.	.	TRBV28	TRBJ1-5	TGTGCCAGCAGGCGAAATCAGCCCCAGCATTTT	CASRRNQPQHF
.	few	TRBV2	TRBJ2-7	TGTGCCAGCAGAACAGGTGGCCACGAGCAGTACTTC	CASRTGGHEQYF
TRBD2	.	TRBV7-2	TRBJ2-3	TGTGCCAGCAGCTTAGATTTGCGGGGGGGCACAGATACGCAGTATTTT	CASSLDLRGGTDTQYF
TRBD2	.	TRBV20-1	TRBJ2-5	TGCAGTGCTTCCCCGACTAGCGGGGCCCAAGAGACCCAGTACTTC	CSASPTSGAQETQYF
.	.	TRBV6-6	TRBJ2-7	TGTGCCAGCAGTTACTCGGGCCAGGGCCTCCACTACGAGCAGTACTTC	CASSYSGQGLHYEQYF
.	once	TRBV20-1	TRBJ2-5	TGCAGTACTAGGGCCAGATCCGACGAGACCCAGTACTTC	CSTRARSDETQYF
.	few	TRBV20-1	TRBJ1-1	TGCAGTGCTAGAGATGTAAAGGCTGAAGCTTTCTTT	CSARDVKAEAFF
TRBD2	.	TRBV5-1	TRBJ2-3	TGCGCCAGCAGCTTGTATCCGCTAGCGGGGGATACAGATACGCAGTATTTT	CASSLYPLAGDTDTQYF
.	few	TRBV6-6	TRBJ1-1	TGTGCCAGCAGTTACAAGGAGAACACTGAAGCTTTCTTT	CASSYKENTEAFF
.	.	TRBV18	TRBJ2-1	TGTGCCACCAGACAGCGGGCTAGCTACAATGAGCAGTTCTTC	CATRQRASYNEQFF
.	.	TRBV3-1	TRBJ1-1	TGTGCCAGCAGCGGGCAAATTGAAGCTTTCTTT	CASSGQIEAFF
.	.	TRBV6-2/TRBV6-3	TRBJ2-1	TGTGCCAGCAGTTACGGCACCCCGCCGAATGAGCAGTTCTTC	CASSYGTPPNEQFF
.	.	TRBV7-9	TRBJ2-1	TGTGCCAGCACCCTAGGGGCGTCAACCTACAATGAGCAGTTCTTC	CASTLGASTYNEQFF
TRBD1	.	TRBV20-1	TRBJ1-2	TGCAGTGCTAGACCGAGACAGGGCGCCCTTGTAGACTATGGCTACACCTTC	CSARPRQGALVDYGYTF
TRBD2	few	TRBV5-1	TRBJ2-3	TGCGCCAGCAGCTTGTGGACTAGCGGGGGCCCCTTGGATACGCAGTATTTT	CASSLWTSGGPLDTQYF
.	.	TRBV27	TRBJ2-7	TGTGCCAGCAGACTGGGGTTATACTCCTACGAGCAGTACTTC	CASRLGLYSYEQYF
.	.	TRBV7-8	TRBJ1-5	TGTGCCAGCAGCTTAGAGGCCATACCTAGCAATCAGCCCCAGCATTTT	CASSLEAIPSNQPQHF
.	.	TRBV20-1	TRBJ2-7	TGCAGTGCTAACCGCGAGGGGACCAGCGGGCACGAGCAGTACTTC	CSANREGTSGHEQYF
TRBD1	few	TRBV20-1	TRBJ1-2	TGCAGTGCTAGCCCCGCGACAGGGGCTGACTATGGCTACACCTTC	CSASPATGADYGYTF
.	.	TRBV19	TRBJ2-1	TGTGCCAGTAGTATAGGACTTAACTCCTACAATGAGCAGTTCTTC	CASSIGLNSYNEQFF
.	.	TRBV27	TRBJ2-1	TGTGCCAGCAGTTCATGGGACACTTACAATGAGCAGTTCTTC	CASSSWDTYNEQFF
TRBD2	.	TRBV12-3/TRBV12-4	TRBJ2-3	TGTGCCAGCAGCCTGACTAGCCCCGCAGATACGCAGTATTTT	CASSLTSPADTQYF
.	.	TRBV20-1	TRBJ1-2	TGCAGTGCTCCATTCATTCGTTCTAACTATGGCTACACCTTC	CSAPFIRSNYGYTF
.	.	TRBV14	TRBJ1-1	TGTGCCAGCAGCCAACAGCTGAACACTGAAGCTTTCTTT	CASSQQLNTEAFF
.	few	TRBV12-3/TRBV12-4	TRBJ2-1	TGTGCCAGCAGCTCTTCGGTAGGGGGCTCCTACAATGAGCAGTTCTTC	CASSSSVGGSYNEQFF
.	.	TRBV7-2	TRBJ2-5	TGTGCCAGCAGCTTAAGGGACGGGGAAAAGACCCAGTACTTC	CASSLRDGEKTQYF
TRBD1	few	TRBV6-1	TRBJ1-1	TGTGCCAGCAGTGAAGCCCCGGGACAGTCGAACACTGAAGCTTTCTTT	CASSEAPGQSNTEAFF
.	few	TRBV5-1	TRBJ2-3	TGCGCCAGCAGCTTGAGGGTACTAGGCTCCACAGATACGCAGTATTTT	CASSLRVLGSTDTQYF
.	.	TRBV29-1	TRBJ2-7	TGCAGCGTCCCCCCGGCCCGGCAGAACGAGCAGTACTTC	CSVPPARQNEQYF
.	.	TRBV5-1	TRBJ1-5	TGCGCCAGCAGCTTGGAAGGCACAGATCAGCCCCAGCATTTT	CASSLEGTDQPQHF
TRBD2	few	TRBV6-2/TRBV6-3	TRBJ2-1	TGTGCCAGCAGTAATAGCGGGGTTGAGCAGTTCTTC	CASSNSGVEQFF
TRBD1	.	TRBV5-1	TRBJ2-2	TGCGCCAGCAGCTTTGGTTGGGACAGGGGCGGAAGCGGGGAGCTGTTTTTT	CASSFGWDRGGSGELFF
.	few	TRBV9	TRBJ1-2	TGTGCCAGCAGCGTAGTGGACTGGACGGACCCTAATGGCTACACCTTC	CASSVVDWTDPNGYTF
.	few	TRBV6-5	TRBJ2-7	TGTGCCAGCAGACTTTACTTGTGGGCCACTAGCTACGAGCAGTACTTC	CASRLYLWATSYEQYF
.	few	TRBV2	TRBJ2-5	TGTGCCAGAGGGGATTTGGGTAGGGAGACCCAGTACTTC	CARGDLGRETQYF